Here is one T cell receptor (beta chain) with its context. The data belong to a study of blood T cell repertoires in COVID-19. Study background: There were acute and convalescent COVID-19 samples, and they came from the United States, Italy and Spain. T cells, B-cell-depleted T cells, or PBMCs supplied cDNA or gDNA.

Per the authors' pipeline: Reference gene primers were amplified, and this amplification served to estimate nucleated cell counts. Sequencing was performed with immunoSEQ multiplex PCR; in TCRdb, only in-frame clones are kept and a portion is missing. That table furnishes V, J and clone size, whereas the DNA furnished D and trimming. The table records tens of thousands of clones, approximately 85% of them present only once. The CDR3 sequence is 14 residues long. The V end lost 4 bases, the J end lost 0 bases, and 9 bases lay between the germline ends. Germline assignment: CDR1 MNHEY and CDR2 SMNVEV (reference sequence).

The sequence was collected from a man aged 45 to 65 with active COVID-19. The sequenced material came from peripheral blood. The chain recombines TRBV27 with TRBJ1-1; D unresolved. The CDR3 region is CASSSPQLNTEAFF. The CDR3, as DNA: TGTGCCAGCAGTTCGCCACAGTTGAACACTGAAGCTTTCTTT.